This TCR beta chain was sequenced in a study of shared clonotypes between healthy human individuals. Study-level information: Per donor, CD8 memory used one plate, CD8 naive used two, CD4 memory used three and CD4 naive used three. Whole-study results and caveats: What naive subsets generally showed was a larger estimated richness than memory subsets showed. Shared clonotypes: 4.5% to 6.5% naive CD4, about 3.5% naive CD8, roughly 2.4% memory CD4, under 0.45% memory CD8. Clonotype sharing levels among donors were expected to vary with sequencing depth.

The assay was immunoSEQ multiplex PCR, and TCRdb's table has in-frame clones only and misses some. The table shows 850,000 to 1,200,000 clones, with 75% occurring only once. This clone is a singleton in its sample. Its antigen is undetermined. Germline CDR1 reads MNHEY; CDR2 reads SVGAGI. The CDR3 extends over 15 amino acids. V shed 6 bases and J shed 2 bases, with 16 bases lying between them. V gene TRBV6-5 combines with J gene TRBJ2-5, with TRBD1 as a possible D gene (5 bases). The sequence was obtained from a man younger than 35 in good health. The source material was memory CD4+ T cells sorted from blood. Subset given: CD45RA-negative fraction. This CDR3 is CASSSRQMRQETQYF. CDR3 sequence (DNA): TGTGCCAGCAGCTCCCGACAGATGAGACAAGAGACCCAGTACTTC.